The next 6 T cell receptor beta chains were all read from a single sample in a study of OX40 agonist ivuxolimab in advanced cancers. Clones were sequenced by immunoSEQ multiplex PCR, and TCRdb holds only the in-frame ones, with some missing. The sample holds roughly 73,000 clones; about 90% are singletons and the top ten take 2% to 2.5%. The specimen comprised CD4+ or CD8+ T cells sorted from blood, sampled in a trial of the OX40 agonist ivuxolimab. The receptors stem from an adult with an advanced solid tumor such as melanoma, head and neck, liver or kidney cancer.

The V and J genes are TRBV9 and TRBJ2-3, with TRBD2 matching over 14 bases. The CDR3 length is 17 residues. The germline CDR1 and CDR2 sequences are SGDLS and YYNGEE. V trimming: 1 base; J trimming: 4 bases; junction bases outside the gene matches: 5. The CDR3 nucleotides read TGTGCCAGCAGCGTAACAGGACTAGCGGGAGGATCAGATACGCAGTATTTT. Its protein is CASSVTGLAGGSDTQYF.

J is TRBJ2-7 and V is TRBV6-6, with TRBD2 identical over 7 bases. The CDR3 sequence is 12 residues long. Germline V lookup: CDR1 MNHNY, CDR2 SVGAGI (reference sequence). V lost 8 bases, J lost 6 bases, and 7 bases stayed unmatched. CDR3 region: CASHKTGGEQYF. The CDR3 region has the DNA TGTGCCAGCCACAAAACGGGAGGCGAGCAGTACTTC.

V usage is TRBV5-5 and J usage is TRBJ1-1, with unresolved D. The V gene lost 4 bases and the J gene lost 1 base, with 8 bases spanning the gap. Germline CDR1 is SGHKS and CDR2 is YYEKEE (reference sequence). The CDR3 length is 13 residues. The CDR3 spells CASSLSPNTEAFF. CDR3 nucleotide sequence: TGTGCCAGCAGCCTTTCCCCGAACACTGAAGCTTTCTTT.

This chain connects TRBV4-3 to TRBJ1-5; possible D gene TRBD1, 5 bases. The CDR3 loop spans 17 amino acids. Germline CDR1 LGHNA, CDR2 YSLEER. Trimming left V 0 bases short and J 0 bases short, with 12 bases between. The CDR3 coding sequence is TGCGCCAGCAGCCAAGAGGGACGCCTCTATAGCAATCAGCCCCAGCATTTT. Protein product: CASSQEGRLYSNQPQHF.

The chain employs TRBV6-1 and TRBJ2-7; D perhaps matches TRBD1 (6 bases). Deletions cut 8 bases from V and 2 bases from J, with 16 bases between. Germline assignment: CDR1 MNHNS and CDR2 SASEGT. This CDR3 has 14 residues. CDR3 nucleotides: TGTGCCAGCCAAGGACAGTTGGTTACCTACGAGCAGTACTTC. Protein sequence: CASQGQLVTYEQYF.

This clone was detected only once. The chain couples TRBV4-3 to TRBJ2-3; TRBD1 matches at 7 bases. The germline V gene has CDR1 LGHNA and CDR2 YSLEER. The ends lost 0 bases at V and 15 bases at J; junction bases unmatched: 9. CDR3 length: 13 amino acids. The CDR3 region is CASSQDEGRDRYF. The CDR3 region has the DNA TGCGCCAGCAGCCAAGATGAGGGCCGGGACAGATATTTT.